This TCR beta chain originates from a study of beta chain features in type 1 diabetes. Every isolated RNA sample was fully reverse transcribed, so sequencing captured expressed TCRB transcripts. Profiling relied on immunoSEQ multiplex PCR, and the TCRdb table lists in-frame clones only, not all of them. The table has fewer than 500,000 clones, more than 11% seen once; the top ten hold 0.03% to 0.04%. Details on this clone: Other DNA sequences within the sample encode an identical CDR3.

With 2 bases removed from V and 2 bases from J, the gap between germline ends came to 3 bases. CDR1 and CDR2 (germline): SGHTA, FQGNSA. The CDR3 is 12 residues long. The J gene is TRBJ1-1, the V gene TRBV7-2; the D is unclear. The material sequenced was naive CD4+ T cells from blood. This clonotype was obtained from a man between 25 and 39 years old in good health. The CDR3 sequence is CASSLINTEAFF. The CDR3, as DNA: TGTGCCAGCAGCTTAATAAACACTGAAGCTTTCTTT. Combining the CDR3 with reference TRBV7-2 and TRBJ1-1 gives the whole variable domain GAGVSQSPSNKVTEKGKDVELRCDPISGHTALYWYRQSLGQGLEFLIYFQGNSAPDKSGLPSDRFSAERTGGSVSTLTIQRTQQEDSAVYLCASSLINTEAFFGQGTRLTVV.